This T cell receptor beta chain was identified in a study of blood T cell repertoires in COVID-19. Trimming left V 0 bases short and J 0 bases short, with 10 bases between. This CDR3 has 15 residues. Germline-derived CDR1 and CDR2 are SGHKS and YYEKEE (reference sequence). The table lists this clone with a count of one. Measured with immunoSEQ multiplex PCR; TCRdb has only the in-frame clones, and not every one. In the table there are roughly 450,000 clones, less than 95% of which are singletons. This clonotype was obtained from a man aged 18 to 35 who had recovered from COVID-19. This chain joins TRBV5-5 and TRBJ2-7; possibly TRBD2 for D (5 bases). Material for sequencing was PBMCs or T cells enriched from blood (not recorded which). In nucleotides, the CDR3 is TGTGCCAGCAGCTTGGGTCCGGGGAGCTCCTACGAGCAGTACTTC. Translating it yields CASSLGPGSSYEQYF.